This T cell receptor (beta chain) was recovered during a study of control samples from healthy donors and cancer patients. Sequencing was performed with immunoSEQ multiplex PCR; in TCRdb, only in-frame clones are kept and a portion is missing. This listing includes approximately 190,000 clones. This CDR3 comprises 15 residues. Trimming removed 3 bases from V and 3 bases from J; junction bases left unmatched: 3. Germline V gene sequence: CDR1 SGHDT, CDR2 YYEEEE. Sequenced material: blood. The clonotype was recovered from a woman aged 25 to 39 in good health. This sequence joins TRBV5-6 and TRBJ1-4; 9 positions agree with TRBD1. In DNA form, the CDR3 reads TGTGCCAGCAGCTCCTGGACAGGGGCTAATGAAAAACTGTTTTTT. Its protein product is CASSSWTGANEKLFF.